This is a list of T cell receptor beta chains from one sample in a study of CD8 T cells in Susac syndrome. One entry per CDR3 protein, called by TCRdb with MiXCR from the immunoSEQ multiplex PCR reads. The sample consists of around 190,000 distinct CDR3 sequences, about 95% of them appearing once. The sample was CD4+ T cells from PBMCs. Every receptor here comes from a human donor in good health. CDR3s include the opening cysteine and the closing phenylalanine or tryptophan. D genes are given only for firm matches. Clone size is stated in some rows and not others, as once, few, many or a class when expanded.

TRBJ1-2 - TRBD1 TRBV29-1 15 TGCAGCGTTGATGGGACAGGGCAGAAGAGCTATGGCTACACCTTC CSVDGTGQKSYGYTF
TRBJ1-2 - TRBD1 TRBV6-6 15 TGTGCCAGCAGTTACCCGATGGGACAGAGCTATGGCTACACCTTC CASSYPMGQSYGYTF
TRBJ2-2 - - TRBV2 13 TGTGCCAGCAATCCAGAGAACACCGGGGAGCTGTTTTTT CASNPENTGELFF
TRBJ2-1 - - TRBV28 11 TGTGCCAGCAGTTTAGGTGCTGAGCAGTTCTTC CASSLGAEQFF
TRBJ2-3 once - TRBV5-4 14 TGTGCCAGCAGCACGGGACTTACCCCAGATACGCAGTATTTT CASSTGLTPDTQYF
TRBJ1-2 once TRBD1 TRBV30 11 TGTGCCTGGGCAGGGGGCAAAGGCTACACCTTC CAWAGGKGYTF
TRBJ2-3 - TRBD2 TRBV20-1 14 TGCAGTGCTAGGACTAGCGGAGGCGGGGATACGCAGTATTTT CSARTSGGGDTQYF
TRBJ2-1 - - TRBV28 14 TGTGCCAGCAGTCCCCCAGGGAGGTACAATGAGCAGTTCTTC CASSPPGRYNEQFF
TRBJ1-1 once - TRBV30 13 TGTGCCTGGAGTGTAGGGGCCCGCACTGAAGCTTTCTTT CAWSVGARTEAFF
TRBJ2-1 - - TRBV28 12 TGTGCCAGCACCGAGACAGTCAATGAGCAGTTCTTC CASTETVNEQFF
TRBJ1-2 - TRBD1 TRBV29-1 12 TGCAGCGTTGTGCAGGGGGCGAGTGGCTACACCTTC CSVVQGASGYTF
TRBJ2-1 - - TRBV29-1 12 TGCAGCGTTACGGCCTTGGGGAATGAGCAGTTCTTC CSVTALGNEQFF
TRBJ1-4 - - TRBV20-1 13 TGCAGTGCTAGTGATGCCTGGAATGAAAAACTGTTTTTT CSASDAWNEKLFF
TRBJ2-7 - - TRBV19 14 TGTGCCAGTAGTATAGCCCTAGGATCGTACGAGCAGTACTTC CASSIALGSYEQYF
TRBJ1-2 - TRBD1 TRBV29-1 15 TGCAGCGTGGAACCTACAGGGGGGAGGTCCTATGGCTACACCTTC CSVEPTGGRSYGYTF
TRBJ1-3 - TRBD1 TRBV2 15 TGTGCCAGCAGTGTTGGGACAGATAATGGAAACACCATATATTTT CASSVGTDNGNTIYF
TRBJ2-6 - TRBD2 TRBV20-1 17 TGCAGTGCTAGAGCTAGCGGGAGGGCGGCTGGGGCCAACGTCCTGACTTTC CSARASGRAAGANVLTF